This T cell receptor beta chain was retrieved from a study of CD8 T cells in ankylosing spondylitis. This clonotype was counted a few times. What it recognizes is unknown. Study-wide results and limits: Clones tied to disease were said to be significantly enriched in matched ankylosing spondylitis synovial fluid. Disease-associated clones were CD8+ and fairly uncommon in peripheral blood.

TCRdb reprocessed the 5' RACE reads with MiXCR, giving one entry per CDR3 protein. The table records more than 150,000 distinct CDR3 sequences, roughly 13% of them present only once. This CDR3 has 13 residues. V lost 8 bases to trimming and J lost 2 bases, with 10 bases between them. Per germline, CDR1 WSHSY and CDR2 SAAADI. The material sequenced was blood, either unsorted or a sorted T cell fraction (not recorded which). The chain carries TRBV10-2 and TRBJ2-4; a weak D match, TRBD2 (7 bases). This receptor was taken from a female donor with ankylosing spondylitis or in good health (not recorded which). The CDR3 DNA is TGCGCCAGCGGGGGGGCTACCAAAAACATTCAGTACTTC. Protein: CASGGATKNIQYF.